This T cell receptor beta chain was retrieved from a study of blood T cell repertoires in COVID-19. About the study: From T cells, B-cell-depleted T cells, or PBMCs came the material, which was cDNA or gDNA.

Two negative PCRs, clearance, or symptom resolution had been documented for recovered Cohort 3 donors. As regards this clone: Possible read error: a much larger clone is one base away. The same CDR3 can be traced to other DNA sequences in this sample.

The CDR3 runs 13 residues. Germline CDR1 and CDR2: MGHRA and YSYEKL. Method: immunoSEQ multiplex PCR; TCRdb's copy keeps in-frame clones and lacks some. The sample lists over 150,000 clones, 75% to 90% occurring once. The TCR comes from a man in his forties who had recovered from COVID-19. V gene TRBV4-1 combines with J gene TRBJ1-1; D not resolved. Sequences were obtained from PBMCs or T cells enriched from blood (not recorded which). CDR3 residues: CASSHPRNTEAFF. In DNA form, the CDR3 reads TGCGCCAGTAGCCACCCCAGGAACACTGAAGCTTTCTTT.